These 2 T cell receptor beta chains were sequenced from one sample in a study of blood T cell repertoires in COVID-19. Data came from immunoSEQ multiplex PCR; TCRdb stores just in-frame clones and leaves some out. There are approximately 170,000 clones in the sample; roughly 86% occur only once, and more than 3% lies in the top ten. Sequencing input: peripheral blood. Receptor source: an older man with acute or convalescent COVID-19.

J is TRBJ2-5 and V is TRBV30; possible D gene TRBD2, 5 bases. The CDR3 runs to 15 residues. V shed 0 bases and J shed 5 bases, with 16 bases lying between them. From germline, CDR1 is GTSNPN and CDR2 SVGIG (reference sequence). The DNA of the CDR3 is TGTGCCTGGAGTGTAAAGGCTAGCTTGGCGGAGACCCAGTACTTC. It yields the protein CAWSVKASLAETQYF.

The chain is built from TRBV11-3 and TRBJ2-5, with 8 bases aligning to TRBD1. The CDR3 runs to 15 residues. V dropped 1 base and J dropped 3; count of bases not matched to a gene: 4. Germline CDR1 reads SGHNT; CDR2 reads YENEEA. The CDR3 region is CASSLGSDREETQYF. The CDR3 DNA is TGTGCCAGCAGCTTAGGCTCGGACAGGGAAGAGACCCAGTACTTC.